This T cell receptor beta chain was retrieved from a study of CD8+ T cells in alopecia areata. Study as a whole: Treatment with tofacitinib (6 to 18 months) was followed by 6 months off drug.

Study-wide results and caveats: Tofacitinib produced a significant decrease in scalp clonality and in expanded CD8+ clones among the top 100. Many expanded lesional clones stayed in scalp and blood while on tofacitinib.

Treatment of the sample: oral pan-JAK inhibitor, 5-10 mg twice daily. Sorting from PBMCs produced CD4+ and CD8+ T cells. With 0 bases removed from V and 10 bases from J, the gap between germline ends came to 13 bases. The CDR3 is 14 residues long. Germline V CDR1 and CDR2: SGHDN, FVKESK. RNA extraction was followed by reverse transcription into cDNA, which acted as the sequencing template. Assay used: immunoSEQ multiplex PCR; TCRdb lists only in-frame clones, some missing. Of a few hundred thousand clones listed, around three fifths are singletons. This clone was recorded a few times. What it recognizes is unknown.

The sample was CD4+ T cells sorted from blood, taken at week 4, from a patient treated with tofacitinib. The sequence came from a human donor with alopecia areata. J is TRBJ2-1 and V is TRBV14; tentative D call: TRBD1 (5 bases). CDR3 in amino acids: CASSQDLRTPEQFF. The CDR3 DNA follows: TGTGCCAGCAGCCAAGACTTGAGGACACCCGAGCAGTTCTTC.